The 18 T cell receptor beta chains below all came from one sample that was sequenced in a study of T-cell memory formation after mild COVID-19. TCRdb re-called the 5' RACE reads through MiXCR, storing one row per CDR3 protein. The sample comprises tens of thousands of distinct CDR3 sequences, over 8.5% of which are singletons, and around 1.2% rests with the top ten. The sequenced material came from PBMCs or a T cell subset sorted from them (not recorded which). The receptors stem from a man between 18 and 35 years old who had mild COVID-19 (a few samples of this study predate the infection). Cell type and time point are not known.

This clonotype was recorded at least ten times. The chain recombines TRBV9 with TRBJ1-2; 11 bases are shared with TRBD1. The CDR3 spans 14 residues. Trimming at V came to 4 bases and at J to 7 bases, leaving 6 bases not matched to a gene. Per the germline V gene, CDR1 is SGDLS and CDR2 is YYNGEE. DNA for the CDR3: TGTGCCAGCAGCACCCGGACAGGGGGCGGTGGCTACACCTTC. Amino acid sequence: CASSTRTGGGGYTF.

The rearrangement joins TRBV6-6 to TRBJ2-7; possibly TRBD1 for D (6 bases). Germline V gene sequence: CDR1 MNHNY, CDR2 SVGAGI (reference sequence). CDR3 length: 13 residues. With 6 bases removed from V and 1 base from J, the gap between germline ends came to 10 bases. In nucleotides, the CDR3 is TGTGCCAGCAGCCGGACAGATTCCTACGAGCAGTACGTC. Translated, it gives CASSRTDSYEQYV.

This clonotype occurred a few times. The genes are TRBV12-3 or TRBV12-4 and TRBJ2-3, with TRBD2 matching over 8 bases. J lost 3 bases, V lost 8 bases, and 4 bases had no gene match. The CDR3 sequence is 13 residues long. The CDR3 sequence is CASGLAVTDTQYF. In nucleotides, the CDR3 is TGTGCCAGCGGACTAGCAGTAACAGATACGCAGTATTTT.

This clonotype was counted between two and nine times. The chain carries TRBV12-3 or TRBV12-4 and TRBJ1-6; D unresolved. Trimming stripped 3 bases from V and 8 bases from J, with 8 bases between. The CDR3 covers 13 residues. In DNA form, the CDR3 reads TGTGCCAGCAGTTTGGGGTTTGATTCACCCCTCCACTTT. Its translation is CASSLGFDSPLHF.

The CDR3 sequence is CASSTGTGASPLHF. The CDR3 DNA reads as TGTGCCAGCAGCACCGGGACAGGGGCTTCACCCCTCCACTTT. The V and J genes are TRBV6-1 and TRBJ1-6; 10 bases map to TRBD1. With V trimmed by 6 bases and J by 9 bases, 5 bases remained unmatched. Germline values: CDR1 MNHNS, CDR2 SASEGT. The CDR3 is 14 residues long.

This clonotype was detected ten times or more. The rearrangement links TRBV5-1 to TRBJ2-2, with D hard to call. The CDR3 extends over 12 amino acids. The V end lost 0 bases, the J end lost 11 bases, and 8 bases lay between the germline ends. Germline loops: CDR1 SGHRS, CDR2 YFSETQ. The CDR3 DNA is TGCGCCAGCAGCTTGGGGGCCCGAGAGCTGTTTTTT. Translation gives CASSLGARELFF.

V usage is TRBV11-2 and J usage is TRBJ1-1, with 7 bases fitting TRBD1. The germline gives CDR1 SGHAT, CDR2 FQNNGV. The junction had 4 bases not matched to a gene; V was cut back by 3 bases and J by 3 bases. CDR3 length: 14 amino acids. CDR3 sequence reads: CASSFAQGYTEAFF. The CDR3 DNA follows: TGTGCCAGCAGCTTCGCACAGGGGTACACTGAAGCTTTCTTT.

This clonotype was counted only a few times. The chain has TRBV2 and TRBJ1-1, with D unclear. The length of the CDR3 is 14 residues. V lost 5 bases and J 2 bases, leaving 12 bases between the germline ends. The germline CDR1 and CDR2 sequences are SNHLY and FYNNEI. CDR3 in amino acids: CASSLSGLNTEAFF. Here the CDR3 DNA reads TGTGCCAGCAGTCTTTCCGGCCTTAACACTGAAGCTTTCTTT.

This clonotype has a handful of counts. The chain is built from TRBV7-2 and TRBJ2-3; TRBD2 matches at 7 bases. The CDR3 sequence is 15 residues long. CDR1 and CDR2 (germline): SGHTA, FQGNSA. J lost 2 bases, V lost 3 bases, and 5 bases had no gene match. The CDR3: CASSFNGGTTDTQYF. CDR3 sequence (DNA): TGTGCCAGCAGCTTCAACGGGGGGACCACAGATACGCAGTATTTT.

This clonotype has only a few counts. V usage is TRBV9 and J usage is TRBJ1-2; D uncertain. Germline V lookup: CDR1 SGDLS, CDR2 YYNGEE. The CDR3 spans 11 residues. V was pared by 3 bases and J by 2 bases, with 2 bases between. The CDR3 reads CASSDNYGYTF. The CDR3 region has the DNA TGTGCCAGCAGCGACAACTATGGCTACACCTTC.

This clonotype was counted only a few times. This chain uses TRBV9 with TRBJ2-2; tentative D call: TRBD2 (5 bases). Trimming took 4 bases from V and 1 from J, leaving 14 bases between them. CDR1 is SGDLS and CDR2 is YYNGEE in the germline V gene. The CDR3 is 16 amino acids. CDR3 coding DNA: TGTGCCAGCAGCCTACCCGGGGATTTGAACACCGGGGAGCTGTTTTTT. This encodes CASSLPGDLNTGELFF.

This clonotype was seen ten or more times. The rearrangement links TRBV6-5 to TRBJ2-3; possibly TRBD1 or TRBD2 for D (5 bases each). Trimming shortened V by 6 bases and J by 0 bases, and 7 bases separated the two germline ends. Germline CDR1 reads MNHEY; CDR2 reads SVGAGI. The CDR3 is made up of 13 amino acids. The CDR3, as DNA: TGTGCCAGCAGACGGGACAGCACAGATACGCAGTATTTT. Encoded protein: CASRRDSTDTQYF.

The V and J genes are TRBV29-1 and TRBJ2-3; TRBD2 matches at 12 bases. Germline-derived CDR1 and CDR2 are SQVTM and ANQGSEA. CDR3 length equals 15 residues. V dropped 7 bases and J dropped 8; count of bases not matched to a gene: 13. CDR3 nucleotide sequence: TGCAGCGCCAAAGTGCTAGCGGGGGGGCCTGGTACGCAGTATTTT. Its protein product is CSAKVLAGGPGTQYF.

CDR3 bases: TGTGCCAGCAGCGGAAGACAGGGGATGGGGTTAACTAATGAAAAACTGTTTTTT. Amino acid sequence: CASSGRQGMGLTNEKLFF. The chain has TRBV7-6 and TRBJ1-4; TRBD1 agrees at 8 bases. This CDR3 region has 18 residues. Per germline, CDR1 SGHVS and CDR2 FNYEAQ. The V segment lost 5 bases and the J segment 1 base; nucleotides outside the gene matches: 12.

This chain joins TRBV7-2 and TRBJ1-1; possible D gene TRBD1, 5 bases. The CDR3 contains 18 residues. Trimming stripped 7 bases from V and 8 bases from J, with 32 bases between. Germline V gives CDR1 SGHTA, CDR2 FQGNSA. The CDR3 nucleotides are TGTGCCAGCACGTTTCTAACCCCGCCCGGGGGAAGCAAACCCGAAGCTTTCTTT. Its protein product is CASTFLTPPGGSKPEAFF.

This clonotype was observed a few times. As DNA, the CDR3 is TGTGCCAGCATAACAGAACCGAACACTGAAGCTTTCTTT. Translating it yields CASITEPNTEAFF. This sequence joins TRBV6-2 or TRBV6-3 and TRBJ1-1, with D unclear. Germline assignment: CDR1 MNHEY and CDR2 SVGEGT. This CDR3 comprises 13 residues. V was trimmed by 7 bases and J by 1 base, leaving 10 bases between them.

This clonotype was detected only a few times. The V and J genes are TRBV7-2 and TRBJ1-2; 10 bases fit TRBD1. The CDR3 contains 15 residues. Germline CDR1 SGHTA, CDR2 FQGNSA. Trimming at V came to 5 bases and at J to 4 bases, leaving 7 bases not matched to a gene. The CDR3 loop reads CASSQIGTGVYGYTF. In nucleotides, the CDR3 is TGTGCCAGCAGCCAGATTGGGACAGGGGTCTATGGCTACACCTTC.

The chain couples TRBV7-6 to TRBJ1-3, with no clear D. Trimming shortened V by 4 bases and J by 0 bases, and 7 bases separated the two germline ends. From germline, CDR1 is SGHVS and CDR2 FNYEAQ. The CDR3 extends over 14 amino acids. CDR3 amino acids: CASSYRSSGNTIYF. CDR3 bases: TGTGCCAGCAGCTACAGAAGCTCTGGAAACACCATATATTTT. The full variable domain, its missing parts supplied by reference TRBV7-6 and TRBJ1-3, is GAGVSQSPRYKVTKRGQDVALRCDPISGHVSLYWYRQALGQGPEFLTYFNYEAQQDKSGLPNDRFSAERPEGSISTLTIQRTEQRDSAMYRCASSYRSSGNTIYFGEGSWLTVV.